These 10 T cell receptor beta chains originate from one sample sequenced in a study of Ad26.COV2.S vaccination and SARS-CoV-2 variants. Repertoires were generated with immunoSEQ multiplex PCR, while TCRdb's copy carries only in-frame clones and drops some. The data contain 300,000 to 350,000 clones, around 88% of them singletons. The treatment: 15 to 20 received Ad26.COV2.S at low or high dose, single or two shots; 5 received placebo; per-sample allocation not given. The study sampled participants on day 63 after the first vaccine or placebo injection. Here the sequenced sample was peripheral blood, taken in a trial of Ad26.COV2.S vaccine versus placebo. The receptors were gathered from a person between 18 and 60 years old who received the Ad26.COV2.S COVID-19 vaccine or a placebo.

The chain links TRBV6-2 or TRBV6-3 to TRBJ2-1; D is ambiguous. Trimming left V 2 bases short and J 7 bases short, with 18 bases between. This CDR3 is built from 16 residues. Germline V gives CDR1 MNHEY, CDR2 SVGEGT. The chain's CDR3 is CASSYTYSTRGNEQFF. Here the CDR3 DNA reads TGTGCCAGCAGTTACACCTACTCAACCCGCGGAAATGAGCAGTTCTTC.

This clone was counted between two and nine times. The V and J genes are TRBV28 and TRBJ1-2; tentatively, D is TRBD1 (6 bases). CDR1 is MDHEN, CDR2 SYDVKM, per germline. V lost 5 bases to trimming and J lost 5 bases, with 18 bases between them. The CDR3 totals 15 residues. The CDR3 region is CASSGAGGPGYGYTF. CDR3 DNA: TGTGCCAGCAGTGGCGCCGGGGGCCCAGGGTATGGCTACACCTTC.

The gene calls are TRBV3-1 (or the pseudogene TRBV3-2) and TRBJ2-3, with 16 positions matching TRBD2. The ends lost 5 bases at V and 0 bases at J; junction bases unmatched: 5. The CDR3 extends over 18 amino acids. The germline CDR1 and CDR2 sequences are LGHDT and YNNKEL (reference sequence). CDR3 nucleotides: TGTGCCAGCAGCGGCGGGACTAGCGGGAGGGCTAGCACAGATACGCAGTATTTT. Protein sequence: CASSGGTSGRASTDTQYF.

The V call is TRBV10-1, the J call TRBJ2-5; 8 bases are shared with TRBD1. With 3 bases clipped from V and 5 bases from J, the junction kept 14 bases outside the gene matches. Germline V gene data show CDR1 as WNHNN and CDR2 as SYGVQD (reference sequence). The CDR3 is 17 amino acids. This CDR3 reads CASSEPWDRLAWETQYF. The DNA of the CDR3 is TGCGCCAGCAGTGAACCCTGGGACAGGCTCGCATGGGAGACCCAGTACTTC.

DNA for the CDR3: TGTGCCAGCTCACCACCTGGGGACAGGGTAAACTATGGCTACACCTTC. As protein: CASSPPGDRVNYGYTF. The chain recombines TRBV18 with TRBJ1-2, with TRBD1 identical over 9 bases. This CDR3 is built from 16 residues. Germline values: CDR1 KGHSH, CDR2 LQKENI. With V trimmed by 0 bases and J by 2 bases, 4 bases remained unmatched.

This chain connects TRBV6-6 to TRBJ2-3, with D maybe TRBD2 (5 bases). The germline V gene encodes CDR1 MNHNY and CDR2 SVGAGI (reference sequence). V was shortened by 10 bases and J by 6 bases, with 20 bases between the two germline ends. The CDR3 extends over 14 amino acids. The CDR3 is CAIGGSSRLDTQYF. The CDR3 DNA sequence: TGTGCCATCGGAGGATCTTCGCGGTTGGATACGCAGTATTTT.

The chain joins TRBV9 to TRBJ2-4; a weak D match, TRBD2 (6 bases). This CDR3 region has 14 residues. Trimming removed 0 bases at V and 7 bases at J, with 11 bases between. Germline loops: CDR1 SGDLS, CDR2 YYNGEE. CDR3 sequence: CASSVAGSGNIQYF. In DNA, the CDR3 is TGTGCCAGCAGCGTAGCCGGGAGTGGGAACATTCAGTACTTC.

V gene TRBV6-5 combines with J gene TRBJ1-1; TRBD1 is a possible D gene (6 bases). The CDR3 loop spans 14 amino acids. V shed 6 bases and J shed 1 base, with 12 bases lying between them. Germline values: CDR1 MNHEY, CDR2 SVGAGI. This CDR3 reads CASRVDRTNTEAFF. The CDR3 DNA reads TGTGCCAGCAGGGTAGACAGGACGAACACTGAAGCTTTCTTT.

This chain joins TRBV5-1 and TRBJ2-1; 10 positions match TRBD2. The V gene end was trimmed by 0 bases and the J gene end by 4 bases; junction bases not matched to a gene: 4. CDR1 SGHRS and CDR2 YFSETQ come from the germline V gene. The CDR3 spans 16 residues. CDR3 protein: CASSLGTSGSYNEQFF. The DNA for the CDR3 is TGCGCCAGCAGCTTGGGGACTAGCGGAAGTTACAATGAGCAGTTCTTC.

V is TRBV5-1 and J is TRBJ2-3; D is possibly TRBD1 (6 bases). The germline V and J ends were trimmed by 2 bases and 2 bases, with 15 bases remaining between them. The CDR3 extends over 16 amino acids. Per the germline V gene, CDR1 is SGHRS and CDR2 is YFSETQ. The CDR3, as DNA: TGCGCCAGCAGCTTAGGGACATCTCCACTCACAGATACGCAGTATTTT. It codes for CASSLGTSPLTDTQYF.